Following are 13 T cell receptor beta chains from one sample sequenced in a study of shared clonotypes between healthy human individuals. Using immunoSEQ multiplex PCR, the repertoire was profiled, and TCRdb retains in-frame clones only, with some absent. The sample has roughly 490,000 clones, around 80% seen once; the top ten hold about 12%. The sequencing input was PBMCs. The origin of the receptors is a middle-aged woman in good health. Some clones in this sample may be carry-over from other donors' samples.

V usage is TRBV29-1 and J usage is TRBJ2-7; 11 bases are shared with TRBD2. V dropped 7 bases and J dropped 2; count of bases not matched to a gene: 4. Germline CDR1 SQVTM, CDR2 ANQGSEA. The length of the CDR3 is 13 residues. This CDR3 reads CSATSGSPYEQYF. The CDR3 DNA follows: TGCAGCGCAACTAGCGGGAGTCCCTACGAGCAGTACTTC.

As for this clone: One junction end disagrees with the germline gene, perhaps due to a read error. The rearrangement joins TRBV5-4 to TRBJ2-7; maybe TRBD2 (5 bases). Germline V gene sequence: CDR1 SGHNT, CDR2 YYREEE (reference sequence). CDR3 length equals 12 residues. The CDR3: CASSSDSRIKLF. The DNA of the CDR3 is TGTGCCAGCAGCTCGGACTCTCGAATAAAGCTTTTC.

This chain connects TRBV28 to TRBJ2-7; TRBD2 aligns across 9 bases. The CDR3 is 19 residues long. In germline, CDR1 is MDHEN, CDR2 SYDVKM. V dropped 5 bases and J dropped 0; count of bases not matched to a gene: 17. CDR3 residues: CASSTPGTSKEGASYEQYF. CDR3 bases: TGTGCCAGCAGTACTCCCGGGACTAGCAAGGAGGGGGCCTCCTACGAGCAGTACTTC.

A word on this clone: The DNA is left out, because the CDR3 cannot be placed on it with certainty; the CDR3 is given as TCRdb lists it. The chain combines TRBV19 with TRBJ2-1. Including both end residues, the CDR3 is 15 amino acids long. Germline loops: CDR1 LNHDA, CDR2 SQIVND (reference sequence). This CDR3 reads CASSSGQAPRNEQFF.

The rearrangement links TRBV7-3 to TRBJ2-1, with TRBD2 identical over 10 bases. Germline V gives CDR1 SGHTA, CDR2 FQGTGA. CDR3 length equals 14 residues. With V trimmed by 5 bases and J by 8 bases, 6 bases remained unmatched. CDR3 residues: CASSLGTSADEQFF. The DNA of the CDR3 is TGTGCCAGCAGCCTGGGGACTAGCGCGGATGAGCAGTTCTTC.

This chain links TRBV5-1 with TRBJ2-1; D possibly uses TRBD1 or TRBD2 (5 bases each). Trimming cost V 1 base and J 0 bases, with 11 bases left between them. Germline CDR1 reads SGHRS; CDR2 reads YFSETQ. This CDR3 is built from 16 residues. This CDR3 reads CASSLSGDHSYNEQFF. The CDR3 DNA reads as TGCGCCAGCAGCTTGAGTGGGGACCACTCCTACAATGAGCAGTTCTTC.

The chain couples TRBV27 to TRBJ2-1; no clear D. Per germline, CDR1 MNHEY and CDR2 SMNVEV (reference sequence). Trimming cost V 5 bases and J 7 bases, with 12 bases left between them. CDR3 size: 13 residues. The CDR3 nucleotides read TGTGCCAGCAGTCCCCGGCGAAGGAATGAGCAGTTCTTC. Translating gives CASSPRRRNEQFF.

The V gene is TRBV5-4, the J gene TRBJ2-1; 12 positions agree with TRBD2. This CDR3 is built from 15 residues. V gave up 4 bases and J gave up 5 bases; unmatched junction bases: 4. Per germline, CDR1 SGHNT and CDR2 YYREEE (reference sequence). DNA for the CDR3: TGTGCCAGCAGCCCGACTAGCGGGGGAAACAATGAGCAGTTCTTC. Amino acids: CASSPTSGGNNEQFF.

V is TRBV5-4 and J is TRBJ1-6; D not resolved. Trimming stripped 0 bases from V and 9 bases from J, with 13 bases between. The CDR3 has 15 amino acids. Germline CDR1 SGHNT, CDR2 YYREEE (reference sequence). CDR3 in amino acids: CASSLAGVQTSPLHF. In DNA form, the CDR3 reads TGTGCCAGCAGCTTGGCCGGGGTTCAAACTTCACCCCTCCACTTT. Full variable domain (remainder filled in from reference TRBV5-4 and TRBJ1-6): ETGVTQSPTHLIKTRGQQVTLRCSSQSGHNTVSWYQQALGQGPQFIFQYYREEENGRGNFPPRFSGLQFPNYSSELNVNALELDDSALYLCASSLAGVQTSPLHFGNGTRLTVT.

This chain connects TRBV19 to TRBJ1-2, with 9 bases aligning to TRBD1. The CDR3 contains 13 residues. Looked up from germline, CDR1 is LNHDA and CDR2 is SQIVND (reference sequence). Germline trimming cut 8 bases from V and 4 bases from J; bases unmatched to any gene: 5. In DNA, the CDR3 is TGTGCCAGTCGGACAGGGGTTGCCTATGGCTACACCTTC. This gives the protein CASRTGVAYGYTF.

V usage is TRBV5-1 and J usage is TRBJ2-5; 9 bases agree with TRBD2. V was pared by 5 bases and J by 1 base, with 3 bases of the junction left unmatched. Germline V CDR1 and CDR2: SGHRS, YFSETQ. The CDR3 is made up of 14 amino acids. The CDR3 DNA reads as TGCGCCAGCAGGACTAGCGGAGCCCAAGAGACCCAGTACTTC. This sequence encodes CASRTSGAQETQYF.

The chain uses TRBV7-8 and TRBJ2-3; no clear D gene. This CDR3 comprises 12 residues. Germline values: CDR1 SGHVS, CDR2 FQNEAQ. Trimming removed 5 bases at V and 2 bases at J, with 5 bases between. The CDR3 coding sequence is TGTGCCAGCAGCGGGGACACAGATACGCAGTATTTT. Its protein product is CASSGDTDTQYF.

This clone has just one count. This chain uses TRBV7-2 with TRBJ1-2; TRBD1 is a possible D gene (5 bases). The V end was cut by 1 base, the J end by 8 bases, with 11 bases between. Germline CDR1 is SGHTA and CDR2 is FQGNSA. This CDR3 region has 13 residues. The CDR3 is CASSLGRAGGYTF. DNA for the CDR3: TGTGCCAGCAGCTTAGGCAGGGCGGGCGGCTACACCTTC.